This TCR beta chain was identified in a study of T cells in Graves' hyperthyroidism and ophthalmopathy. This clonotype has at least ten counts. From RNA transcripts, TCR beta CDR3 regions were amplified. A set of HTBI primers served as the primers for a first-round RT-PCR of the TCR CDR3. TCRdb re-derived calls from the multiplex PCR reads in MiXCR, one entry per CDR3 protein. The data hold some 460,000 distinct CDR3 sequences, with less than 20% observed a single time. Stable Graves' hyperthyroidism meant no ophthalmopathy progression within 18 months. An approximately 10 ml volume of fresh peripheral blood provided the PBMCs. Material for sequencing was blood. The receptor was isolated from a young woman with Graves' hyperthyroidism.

CDR3 sequence reads: CASSLASSNQPQHF. The CDR3 DNA reads TGTGCCAGCAGCTTAGCGAGTAGCAATCAGCCCCAGCATTTT. This chain joins TRBV7-8 and TRBJ1-5; D is uncertain. The germline gives CDR1 SGHVS, CDR2 FQNEAQ. Trimming removed 0 bases at V and 0 bases at J, with 3 bases between. CDR3 length equals 14 residues.